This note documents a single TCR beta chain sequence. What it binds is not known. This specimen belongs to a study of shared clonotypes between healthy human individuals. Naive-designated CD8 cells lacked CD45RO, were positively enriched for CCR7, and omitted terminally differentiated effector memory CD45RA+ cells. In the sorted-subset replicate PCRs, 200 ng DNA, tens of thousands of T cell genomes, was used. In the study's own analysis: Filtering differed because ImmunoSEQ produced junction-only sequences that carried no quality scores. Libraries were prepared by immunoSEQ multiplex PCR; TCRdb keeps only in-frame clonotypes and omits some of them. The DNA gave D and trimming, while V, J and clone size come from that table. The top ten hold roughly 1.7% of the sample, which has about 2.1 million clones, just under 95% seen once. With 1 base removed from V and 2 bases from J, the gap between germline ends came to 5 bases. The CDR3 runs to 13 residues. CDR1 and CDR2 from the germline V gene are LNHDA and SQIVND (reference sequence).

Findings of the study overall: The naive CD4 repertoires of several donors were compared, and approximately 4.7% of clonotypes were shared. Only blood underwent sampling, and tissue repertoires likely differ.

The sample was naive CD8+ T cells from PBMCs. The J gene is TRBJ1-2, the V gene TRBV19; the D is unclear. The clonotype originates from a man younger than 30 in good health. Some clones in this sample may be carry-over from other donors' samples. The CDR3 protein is CASSIGWNYGYTF. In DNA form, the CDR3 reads TGTGCCAGTAGTATAGGGTGGAACTATGGCTACACCTTC.